The 5 T cell receptor beta chains below all came from one sample that was sequenced in a study of blood T cells in healthy people across ages. With a J-beta primer mix and a sample-barcoded 5' primer, a second PCR ran about 7 to 12 cycles. TCRdb used MiXCR to reprocess the 5' RACE reads, holding one entry per CDR3 protein. The table has some 1.4 million distinct CDR3 sequences, roughly 40% seen once. Sequenced input: blood. Receptors originate from a woman aged 18-29 years in good health.

The V and J genes are TRBV6-6 and TRBJ2-7, with TRBD2 matching 8 bases. The trim removed 11 bases at V and 0 bases at J, leaving 6 bases unmatched. The CDR3 loop spans 13 amino acids. The V gene's germline CDR1 is MNHNY and CDR2 SVGAGI (reference sequence). The CDR3 spells CAGAGGSSYEQYF. CDR3 bases: TGTGCCGGGGCGGGGGGAAGCTCCTACGAGCAGTACTTC.

This chain joins TRBV2 and TRBJ2-2; D is ambiguous. The V and J ends lost 2 bases and 5 bases respectively, with 3 bases between them. Germline CDR1 is SNHLY and CDR2 is FYNNEI. The CDR3 spans 12 residues. CDR3 bases: TGTGCCAGCAGTGAACGTACCGGGGAGCTGTTTTTT. It encodes CASSERTGELFF.

About this clonotype itself: This clone may be a read error of a much larger clone one base away. The chain couples TRBV6-6 to TRBJ2-7; D is undetermined. V lost 0 bases to trimming and J lost 6 bases, with 9 bases between them. The germline V gene encodes CDR1 MNHNY and CDR2 SVGAGI (reference sequence). The CDR3 runs to 13 residues. CDR3 residues: CASSYSSDSEQYF. The CDR3 nucleotides are TGTGCCAGCAGTTACTCGAGTGATTCCGAGCAGTACTTC.

This chain uses TRBV9 with TRBJ2-1; D is unclear. The CDR3 consists of 11 residues. With 3 bases removed from V and 6 bases from J, the gap between germline ends came to 4 bases. In germline, CDR1 is SGDLS, CDR2 YYNGEE. CDR3 nucleotides: TGTGCCAGCAGCGCCACCAATGAGCAGTTCTTC. It specifies CASSATNEQFF.

V gene TRBV3-1 combines with J gene TRBJ2-3; no definite D call. The CDR3 loop spans 14 amino acids. Looked up from germline, CDR1 is LGHDT and CDR2 is YNNKEL (reference sequence). The V gene lost 0 bases and the J gene lost 2 bases, with 6 bases spanning the gap. CDR3 nucleotide sequence: TGTGCCAGCAGCCAAGATTACAACACAGATACGCAGTATTTT. Protein sequence: CASSQDYNTDTQYF.